This TCR beta chain appears in the sequencing data of a study of control samples from healthy donors and cancer patients. The CDR3 consists of 14 residues. The V gene's germline CDR1 is MGHDK and CDR2 SYGVNS. The ends were cut back, 3 bases at V and 6 bases at J, with 12 bases in the middle. The repertoire was sequenced with immunoSEQ multiplex PCR; TCRdb's copy has only in-frame clones and lacks some. The sample lists some 120,000 clones; about 89% were seen once. The TCR was taken from a man in his sixties in good health. The chain is built from TRBV25-1 and TRBJ1-5; possible D gene TRBD1, 5 bases. Material: blood. The CDR3 DNA sequence: TGTGCCAGCAGTGAGGGCGCGGGGGTTCAGCCCCAGCATTTT. Its protein is CASSEGAGVQPQHF.